Presented here are 13 T cell receptor beta chains from one specimen sequenced in a study of cytomegalovirus exposure and HLA in healthy donors listed by TCRdb under 2017. Receptors were amplified or captured by the immunoSEQ multiplex PCR assay. For the multiplex PCR, a mixture combining 60 forward primers for TCR Vbeta segments and 13 reverse primers for TCR Jbeta segments was used. TCRdb provides this immuneACCESS table in a form limited to in-frame rearrangements. Some clones are lacking; in checked studies, under half of them reflect an unresolved V gene, and why the rest are absent is not known. The sample profile shows around 170,000 clones; over 75% of them were found once. Of the sample, roughly 6.7% is held by the ten largest clones. The material sequenced was PBMCs. Receptor source: a middle-aged man in good health and CMV-seropositive.

This rearrangement joins TRBV28 to TRBJ1-5; 9 bases line up with TRBD1. V shed 5 bases and J 5 bases; nucleotides not matched to a gene: 13. The V gene's germline CDR1 is MDHEN and CDR2 SYDVKM. The CDR3 covers 17 residues. The CDR3 sequence is CASSLWAGTGIDQPQHF. CDR3 DNA: TGTGCCAGCAGTCTCTGGGCCGGGACAGGGATAGATCAGCCCCAGCATTTT.

The chain uses TRBV19 and TRBJ2-2; 10 positions match TRBD1. Germline values: CDR1 LNHDA, CDR2 SQIVND (reference sequence). The CDR3 loop spans 16 amino acids. V trimming: 4 bases; J trimming: 5 bases; junction bases outside the gene matches: 7. The CDR3 sequence: CASSKQPGQGTGELFF. The DNA of the CDR3 is TGTGCCAGTAGTAAACAACCGGGACAGGGGACCGGGGAGCTGTTTTTT.

The chain uses TRBV7-2 and TRBJ2-1; D gene uncertain. Deletions cut 0 bases from V and 2 bases from J, with 5 bases between. This CDR3 is 14 amino acids long. Germline V gives CDR1 SGHTA, CDR2 FQGNSA. In nucleotides, the CDR3 is TGTGCCAGCAGCTTAGCGCACACCTACAATGAGCAGTTCTTC. Protein sequence: CASSLAHTYNEQFF.

CDR3 residues: CASSHLVTGELFF. DNA for the CDR3: TGTGCCAGCAGCCACCTAGTGACCGGGGAGCTGTTTTTT. The chain carries TRBV4-2 and TRBJ2-2; D ambiguous. This CDR3 region has 13 residues. V lost 3 bases, J lost 5 bases, and 7 bases lay in between. The germline V gene has CDR1 LGHNA and CDR2 YNFKEQ.

The chain has TRBV6-6 and TRBJ2-2, with TRBD1 as a possible D gene (5 bases). Germline CDR1 MNHNY, CDR2 SVGAGI (reference sequence). Trimming shortened V by 10 bases and J by 6 bases, and 18 bases separated the two germline ends. The CDR3 consists of 14 residues. The CDR3 nucleotides are TGTGCCACCCTAACGGCAGGGTGGTCCGGGGAGCTGTTTTTT. This codes for CATLTAGWSGELFF.

J is TRBJ2-7 and V is TRBV6-5; 7 positions match TRBD2. CDR3 size: 12 residues. Unmatched junction bases numbered 9, after V lost 6 bases and J lost 10 bases. The germline gives CDR1 MNHEY, CDR2 SVGAGI. CDR3 sequence (DNA): TGTGCCAGCAGACAAGCAGGGAGGGGTCAGTACTTC. It specifies CASRQAGRGQYF.

The V gene is TRBV19, the J gene TRBJ1-1, with TRBD1 matching 7 bases. The length of the CDR3 is 14 residues. The ends lost 10 bases at V and 1 base at J; junction bases unmatched: 9. Per germline, CDR1 LNHDA and CDR2 SQIVND (reference sequence). CDR3 bases: TGTGCCACCCACCGACAGGGACAGAACACTGAAGCTTTCTTT. It is translated as CATHRQGQNTEAFF.

V and J are TRBV6-5 and TRBJ2-6, with D perhaps TRBD1 (6 bases). The CDR3 runs 15 residues. Germline lookup yields CDR1 MNHEY and CDR2 SVGAGI. V was cut by 4 bases and J by 2 bases, with 9 bases left in between. The CDR3 nucleotides are TGTGCCAGCAGTTCAACAGGGACTGGGGCCAACGTCCTGACTTTC. Residues: CASSSTGTGANVLTF.

This clone was counted between two and nine times. The junction and the germline gene differ at one end; a read error may be behind it. The chain recombines TRBV10-3 with TRBJ1-1; D gene ambiguous. From germline, CDR1 is ENHRY and CDR2 SYGVKD. The CDR3 extends over 13 amino acids. CDR3 protein: CAIGDGMNTEAFF. CDR3 coding DNA: TGTGCCATCGGTGACGGGATGAACACTGAAGCTTTCTTT.

The chain joins TRBV5-4 to TRBJ2-7; TRBD1 agrees at 7 bases. The CDR3 covers 14 residues. V dropped 3 bases and J dropped 0; count of bases not matched to a gene: 3. Germline assignment: CDR1 SGHNT and CDR2 YYREEE (reference sequence). The CDR3, as DNA: TGTGCCAGCAGCTCGACAGGGTTCTCCTACGAGCAGTACTTC. Its protein is CASSSTGFSYEQYF. The variable domain in full, with the rest retrieved from reference TRBV5-4 and TRBJ2-7, is ETGVTQSPTHLIKTRGQQVTLRCSSQSGHNTVSWYQQALGQGPQFIFQYYREEENGRGNFPPRFSGLQFPNYSSELNVNALELDDSALYLCASSSTGFSYEQYFGPGTRLTVT.

The V gene is TRBV5-1, the J gene TRBJ2-3; 9 nucleotides match TRBD1. The CDR3 runs to 14 residues. The germline V gene encodes CDR1 SGHRS and CDR2 YFSETQ. V shed 6 bases, J shed 0 bases, and the junction held 2 bases outside the gene matches. The CDR3 loop is CASNGQGSTDTQYF. The CDR3, as DNA: TGCGCCAGCAACGGACAGGGGAGCACAGATACGCAGTATTTT.

There are a few counts of this clone. This chain uses TRBV10-3 with TRBJ1-1, with D possibly being TRBD1 (5 bases). The CDR3 is 14 residues long. V was trimmed by 4 bases and J by 4 bases, leaving 13 bases between them. The germline CDR1 and CDR2 sequences are ENHRY and SYGVKD. CDR3 protein: CAISGSAGPTEAFF. CDR3 in DNA: TGTGCCATCAGTGGTTCGGCAGGGCCCACTGAAGCTTTCTTT.

The chain employs TRBV6-1 and TRBJ1-4; tentatively, D is TRBD1 (6 bases). V was trimmed by 2 bases and J by 4 bases, leaving 17 bases between them. The CDR3 loop spans 17 amino acids. Germline CDR1 is MNHNS and CDR2 is SASEGT. The CDR3: CASSEFGQGLGNEKLFF. The CDR3 DNA follows: TGTGCCAGCAGTGAATTTGGCCAGGGGTTAGGTAATGAAAAACTGTTTTTT.